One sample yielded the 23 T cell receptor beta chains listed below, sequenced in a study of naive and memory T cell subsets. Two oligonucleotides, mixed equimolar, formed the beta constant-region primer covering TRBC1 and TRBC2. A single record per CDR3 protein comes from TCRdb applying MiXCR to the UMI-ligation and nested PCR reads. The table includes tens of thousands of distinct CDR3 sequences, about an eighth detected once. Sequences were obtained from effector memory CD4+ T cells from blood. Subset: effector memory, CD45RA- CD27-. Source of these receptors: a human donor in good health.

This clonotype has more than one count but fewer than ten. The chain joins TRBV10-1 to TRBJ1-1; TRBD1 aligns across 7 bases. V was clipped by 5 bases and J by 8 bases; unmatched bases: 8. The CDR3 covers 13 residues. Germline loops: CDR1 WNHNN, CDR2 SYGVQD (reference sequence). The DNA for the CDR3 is TGCGCCAGCAGTAACAGGGGCTGGGGAGAAGCTTTCTTT. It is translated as CASSNRGWGEAFF.

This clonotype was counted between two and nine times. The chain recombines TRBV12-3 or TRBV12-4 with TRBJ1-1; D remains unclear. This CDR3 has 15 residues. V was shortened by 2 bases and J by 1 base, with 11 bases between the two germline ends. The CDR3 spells CASSLKGARNTEAFF. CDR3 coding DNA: TGTGCCAGCAGTTTAAAAGGAGCAAGGAACACTGAAGCTTTCTTT.

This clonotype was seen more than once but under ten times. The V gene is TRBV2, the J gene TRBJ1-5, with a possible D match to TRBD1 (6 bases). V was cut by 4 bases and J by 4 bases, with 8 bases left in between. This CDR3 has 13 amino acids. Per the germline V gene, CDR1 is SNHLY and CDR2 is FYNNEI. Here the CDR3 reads CASSGRGNQPQHF. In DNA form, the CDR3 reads TGTGCCAGCAGTGGAAGGGGGAATCAGCCCCAGCATTTT.

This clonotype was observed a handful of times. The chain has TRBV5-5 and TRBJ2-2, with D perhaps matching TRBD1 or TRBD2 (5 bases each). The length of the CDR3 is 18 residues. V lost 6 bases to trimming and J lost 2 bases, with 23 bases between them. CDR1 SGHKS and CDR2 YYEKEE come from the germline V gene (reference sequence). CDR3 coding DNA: TGTGCCAGCACCGTCGGTATGGGGGTGGCCCCTAACACCGGGGAGCTGTTTTTT. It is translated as CASTVGMGVAPNTGELFF.

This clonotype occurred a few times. The CDR3: CASSSDRVGYTF. For the CDR3, the DNA is TGTGCCAGCAGTTCGGACAGGGTCGGCTACACCTTC. This chain links TRBV12-3 or TRBV12-4 with TRBJ1-2, with 8 bases lining up with TRBD1. V was pared by 4 bases and J by 8 bases, with 3 bases of the junction left unmatched. This CDR3 region has 12 residues.

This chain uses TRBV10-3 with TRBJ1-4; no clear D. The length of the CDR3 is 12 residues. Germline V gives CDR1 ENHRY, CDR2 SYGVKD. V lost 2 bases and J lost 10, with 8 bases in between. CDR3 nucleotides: TGTGCCATCAGTGAGGGTGATCGAAAACTGTTTTTT. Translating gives CAISEGDRKLFF.

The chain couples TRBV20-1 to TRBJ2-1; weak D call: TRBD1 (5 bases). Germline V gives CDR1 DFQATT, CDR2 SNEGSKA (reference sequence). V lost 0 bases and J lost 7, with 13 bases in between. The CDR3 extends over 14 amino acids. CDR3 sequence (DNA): TGCAGTGCTAGAGATCTCCAGGGTGGAAATGAGCAGTTCTTC. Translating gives CSARDLQGGNEQFF.

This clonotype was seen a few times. The CDR3 DNA reads as TGCAGCGTAGGATTTAGCGGGAGCGGAGATACGCAGTATTTT. Translating gives CSVGFSGSGDTQYF. The gene calls are TRBV29-1 and TRBJ2-3; 9 nucleotides align to TRBD2. Germline lookup yields CDR1 SQVTM and CDR2 ANQGSEA. This CDR3 comprises 14 residues. V gave up 6 bases and J gave up 5 bases; unmatched junction bases: 9.

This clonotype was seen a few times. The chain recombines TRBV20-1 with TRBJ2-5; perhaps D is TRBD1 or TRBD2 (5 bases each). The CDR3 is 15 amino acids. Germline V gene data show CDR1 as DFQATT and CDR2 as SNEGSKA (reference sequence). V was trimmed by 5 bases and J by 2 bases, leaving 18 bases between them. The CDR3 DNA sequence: TGCAGTGCTGGCGACAGCGGTACTCTACAAGAGACCCAGTACTTC. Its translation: CSAGDSGTLQETQYF.

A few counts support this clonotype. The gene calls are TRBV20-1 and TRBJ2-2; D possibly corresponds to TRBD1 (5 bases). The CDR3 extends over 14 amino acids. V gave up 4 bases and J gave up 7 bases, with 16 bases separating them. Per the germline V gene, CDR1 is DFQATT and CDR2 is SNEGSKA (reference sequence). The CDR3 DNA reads TGCAGTGCTACGAAGAATGCAGGGAACGGGGAGCTGTTTTTT. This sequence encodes CSATKNAGNGELFF.

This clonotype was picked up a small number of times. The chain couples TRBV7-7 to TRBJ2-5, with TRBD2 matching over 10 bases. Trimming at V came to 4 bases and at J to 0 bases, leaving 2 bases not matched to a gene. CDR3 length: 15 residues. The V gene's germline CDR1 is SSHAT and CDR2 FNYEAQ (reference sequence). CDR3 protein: CASSSSGSHQETQYF. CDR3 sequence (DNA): TGTGCCAGCAGCTCTAGCGGGAGTCACCAAGAGACCCAGTACTTC.

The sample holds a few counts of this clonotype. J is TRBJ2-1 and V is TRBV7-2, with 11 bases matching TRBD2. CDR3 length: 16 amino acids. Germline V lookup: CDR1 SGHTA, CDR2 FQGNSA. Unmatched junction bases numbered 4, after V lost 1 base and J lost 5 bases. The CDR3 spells CASSLVGTSGHNEQFF. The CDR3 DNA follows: TGTGCCAGCAGCTTAGTAGGGACTAGCGGACACAATGAGCAGTTCTTC. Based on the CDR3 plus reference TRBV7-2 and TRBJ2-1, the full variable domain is GAGVSQSPSNKVTEKGKDVELRCDPISGHTALYWYRQSLGQGLEFLIYFQGNSAPDKSGLPSDRFSAERTGGSVSTLTIQRTQQEDSAVYLCASSLVGTSGHNEQFFGPGTRLTVL.

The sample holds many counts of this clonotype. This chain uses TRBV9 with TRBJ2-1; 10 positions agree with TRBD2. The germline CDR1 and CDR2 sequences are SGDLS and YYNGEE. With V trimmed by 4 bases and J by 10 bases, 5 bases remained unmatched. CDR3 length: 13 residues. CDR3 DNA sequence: TGTGCCAGCAGCCCGAGGACTAGCGGCGAGCAGTTCTTC. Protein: CASSPRTSGEQFF.

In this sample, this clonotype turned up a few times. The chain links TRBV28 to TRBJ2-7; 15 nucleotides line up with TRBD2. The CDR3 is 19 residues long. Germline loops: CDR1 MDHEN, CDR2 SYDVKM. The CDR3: CASLGAGGLAGGRVYEQYF. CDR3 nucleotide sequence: TGTGCGTCATTGGGGGCGGGGGGACTAGCGGGAGGCCGCGTCTACGAGCAGTACTTC.

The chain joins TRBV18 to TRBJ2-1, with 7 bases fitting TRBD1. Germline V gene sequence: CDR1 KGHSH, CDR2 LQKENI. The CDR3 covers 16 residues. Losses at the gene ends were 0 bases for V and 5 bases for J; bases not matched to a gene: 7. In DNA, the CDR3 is TGTGCCAGCTCACCACCGGCAGGGGGAAAGAACAATGAGCAGTTCTTC. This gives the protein CASSPPAGGKNNEQFF.

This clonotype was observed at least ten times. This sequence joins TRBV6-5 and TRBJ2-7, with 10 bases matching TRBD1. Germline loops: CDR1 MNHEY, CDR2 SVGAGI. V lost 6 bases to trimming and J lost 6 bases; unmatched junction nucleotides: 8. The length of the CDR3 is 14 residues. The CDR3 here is CASRPGQGFGEQYF. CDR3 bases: TGTGCCAGCAGACCGGGACAGGGGTTCGGCGAGCAGTACTTC.

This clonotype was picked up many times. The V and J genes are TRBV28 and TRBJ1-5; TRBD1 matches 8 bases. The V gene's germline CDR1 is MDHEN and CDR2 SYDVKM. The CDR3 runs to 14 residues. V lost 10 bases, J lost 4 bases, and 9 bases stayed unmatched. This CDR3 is CAIHTGGSNQPQHF. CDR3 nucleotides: TGTGCCATCCATACAGGGGGTTCAAATCAGCCCCAGCATTTT.

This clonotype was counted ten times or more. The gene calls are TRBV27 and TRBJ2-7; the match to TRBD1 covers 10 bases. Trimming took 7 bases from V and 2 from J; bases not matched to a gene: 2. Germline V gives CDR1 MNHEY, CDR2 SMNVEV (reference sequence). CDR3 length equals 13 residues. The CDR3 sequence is CASTGQGAYEQYF. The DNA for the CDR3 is TGTGCCAGCACCGGACAGGGGGCCTACGAGCAGTACTTC.

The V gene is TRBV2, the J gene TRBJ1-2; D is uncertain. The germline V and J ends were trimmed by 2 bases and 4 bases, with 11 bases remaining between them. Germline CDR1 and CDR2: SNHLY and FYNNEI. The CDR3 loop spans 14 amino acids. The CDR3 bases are TGTGCCAGCAGTGAAAGGGAGTTTTTCTATGGCTACACCTTC. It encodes CASSEREFFYGYTF.

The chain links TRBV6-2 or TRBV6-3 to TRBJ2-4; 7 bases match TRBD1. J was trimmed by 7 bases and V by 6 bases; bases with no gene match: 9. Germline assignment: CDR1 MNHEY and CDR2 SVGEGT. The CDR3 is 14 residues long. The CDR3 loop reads CASRRQGVGNIQYF. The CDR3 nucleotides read TGTGCCAGCAGACGGCAGGGGGTGGGGAACATTCAGTACTTC.

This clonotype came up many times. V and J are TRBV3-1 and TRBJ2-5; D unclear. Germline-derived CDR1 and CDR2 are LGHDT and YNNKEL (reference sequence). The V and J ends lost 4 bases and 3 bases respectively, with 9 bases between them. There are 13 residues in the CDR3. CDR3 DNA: TGTGCCAGCAGCCTATTGTCTGAAGAGACCCAGTACTTC. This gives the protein CASSLLSEETQYF.

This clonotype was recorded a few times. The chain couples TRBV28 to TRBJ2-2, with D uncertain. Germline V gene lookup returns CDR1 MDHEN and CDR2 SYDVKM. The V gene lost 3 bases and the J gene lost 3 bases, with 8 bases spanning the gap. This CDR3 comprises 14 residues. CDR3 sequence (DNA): TGTGCCAGCAGTTTCGGAACTCACACCGGGGAGCTGTTTTTT. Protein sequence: CASSFGTHTGELFF. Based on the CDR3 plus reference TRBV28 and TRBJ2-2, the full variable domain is DVKVTQSSRYLVKRTGEKVFLECVQDMDHENMFWYRQDPGLGLRLIYFSYDVKMKEKGDIPEGYSVSREKKERFSLILESASTNQTSMYLCASSFGTHTGELFFGEGSRLTVL.

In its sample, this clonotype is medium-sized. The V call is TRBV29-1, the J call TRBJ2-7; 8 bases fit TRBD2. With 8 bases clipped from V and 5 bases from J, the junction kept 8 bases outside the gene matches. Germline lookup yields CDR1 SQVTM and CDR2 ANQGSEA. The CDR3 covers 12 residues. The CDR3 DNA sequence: TGCAGCATCGAGCGGGAGAGTAACGAGCAGTACTTC. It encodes CSIERESNEQYF.